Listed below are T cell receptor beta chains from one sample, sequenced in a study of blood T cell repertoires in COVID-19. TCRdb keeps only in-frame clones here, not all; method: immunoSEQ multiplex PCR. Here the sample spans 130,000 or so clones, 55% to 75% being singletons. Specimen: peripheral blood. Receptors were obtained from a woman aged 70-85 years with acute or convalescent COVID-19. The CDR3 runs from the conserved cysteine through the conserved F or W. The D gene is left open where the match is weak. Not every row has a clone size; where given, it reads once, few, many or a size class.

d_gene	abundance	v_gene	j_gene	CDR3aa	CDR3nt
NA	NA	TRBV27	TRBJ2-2	CASRQTQGLGELFF	TGTGCCAGCAGACAAACACAGGGTCTCGGGGAGCTGTTTTTT
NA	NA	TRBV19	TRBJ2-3	CASSSGLRPDTQYF	TGTGCCAGTAGTAGCGGACTCCGCCCAGATACGCAGTATTTT
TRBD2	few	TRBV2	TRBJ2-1	CASSETAGAYNEQFF	TGTGCCAGCAGTGAGACCGCGGGAGCATACAATGAGCAGTTCTTC
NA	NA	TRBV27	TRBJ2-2	CASKFGRAGLRIANTGELFF	TGTGCCAGCAAGTTCGGAAGGGCGGGACTCCGGATTGCGAACACCGGGGAGCTGTTTTTT
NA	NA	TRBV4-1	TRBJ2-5	CASSQGDMVTQYF	TGCGCCAGCAGCCAGGGGGACATGGTGACCCAGTACTTC
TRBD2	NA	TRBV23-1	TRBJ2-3	CASSQSRRGGLETDTQYF	TGCGCCAGCAGTCAGTCTCGGCGGGGGGGCCTGGAAACAGATACGCAGTATTTT
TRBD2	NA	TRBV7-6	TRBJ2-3	CASSLGTSSSDTQYF	TGTGCCAGCAGCCTCGGGACTAGCTCCTCAGATACGCAGTATTTT
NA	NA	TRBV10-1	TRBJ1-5	CASSTGRGQPQHF	TGCGCCAGCAGTACAGGGAGAGGTCAGCCCCAGCATTTT
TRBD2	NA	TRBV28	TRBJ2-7	CASANGLAALHEQYF	TGTGCCAGCGCCAATGGACTAGCGGCCCTCCACGAGCAGTACTTC
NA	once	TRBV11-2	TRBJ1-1	CASSFAGRGAEAFF	TGTGCCAGCAGCTTTGCGGGTCGCGGCGCAGAAGCTTTCTTT
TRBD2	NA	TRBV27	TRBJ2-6	CASSSIRLAGSSGANVLTF	TGTGCCAGCAGTTCCATCCGACTAGCGGGATCCTCTGGGGCCAACGTCCTGACTTTC
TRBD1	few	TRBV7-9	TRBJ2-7	CASSLAGTEGFSYEQYF	TGTGCCAGCAGCTTAGCGGGGACAGAAGGCTTCTCCTACGAGCAGTACTTC
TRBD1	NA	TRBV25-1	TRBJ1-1	CASSEQGAITEAFF	TGTGCCAGCAGTGAACAGGGGGCCATCACTGAAGCTTTCTTT
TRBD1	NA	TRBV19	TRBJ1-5	CASSIGDREGQPQHF	TGTGCCAGTAGTATAGGGGACAGGGAAGGGCAGCCCCAGCATTTT
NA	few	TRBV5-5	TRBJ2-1	CASHGGSPGPYNEQFF	TGTGCCAGCCATGGAGGGTCTCCGGGACCGTACAATGAGCAGTTCTTC
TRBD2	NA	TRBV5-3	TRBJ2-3	CARSFLAGGTDTQYF	TGTGCCAGAAGCTTTTTAGCGGGGGGCACAGATACGCAGTATTTT
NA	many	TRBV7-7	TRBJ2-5	CASSLGQGGLETQYF	TGTGCCAGCAGCTTAGGGCAGGGGGGTTTGGAGACCCAGTACTTC
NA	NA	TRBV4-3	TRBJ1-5	CASSQERQHGQPQHF	TGCGCCAGCAGCCAAGAGAGGCAACACGGTCAGCCCCAGCATTTT
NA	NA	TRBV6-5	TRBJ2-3	CASSYLAGFGPDTQYF	TGTGCCAGCAGTTACTTAGCTGGTTTTGGTCCAGATACGCAGTATTTT
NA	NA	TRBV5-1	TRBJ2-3	CASSPEHSTDTQYF	TGCGCCAGCAGCCCCGAACATAGCACAGATACGCAGTATTTT
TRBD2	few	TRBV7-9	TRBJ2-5	CASSLWTAGGETQYF	TGTGCCAGCAGCCTTTGGACAGCGGGGGGAGAGACCCAGTACTTC
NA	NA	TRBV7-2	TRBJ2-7	CASSLSPTPRSYEQYF	TGTGCCAGCAGCTTATCTCCGACACCCCGCTCCTACGAGCAGTACTTC
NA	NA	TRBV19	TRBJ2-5	CASSIVGRETQYF	TGTGCCAGTAGCATTGTGGGGAGAGAGACCCAGTACTTC
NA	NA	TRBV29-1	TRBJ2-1	CSVRSSTQDEQFF	TGCAGCGTGAGGTCCTCCACACAGGATGAGCAGTTCTTC
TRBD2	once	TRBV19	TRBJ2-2	CASSIKAGGYTGELFF	TGTGCCAGCTCCATTAAAGCGGGAGGTTACACCGGGGAGCTGTTTTTT
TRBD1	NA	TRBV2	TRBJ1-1	CASSGTGATEAFF	TGTGCCAGCTCCGGGACAGGCGCGACTGAAGCTTTCTTT
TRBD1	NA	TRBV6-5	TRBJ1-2	CASREGDRGYGYTF	TGTGCCAGCAGGGAGGGAGACAGGGGCTATGGCTACACCTTC
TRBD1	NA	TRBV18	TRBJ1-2	CASSPTGGYGYTF	TGTGCCAGCTCACCGACAGGGGGCTATGGCTACACCTTC
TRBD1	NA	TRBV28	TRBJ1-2	CASSTSGTANYGYTF	TGTGCCAGCAGCACCTCCGGGACAGCGAACTATGGCTACACCTTC
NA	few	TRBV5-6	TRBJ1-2	CASSPQGFGYTF	TGTGCCAGCAGTCCACAGGGTTTCGGCTACACCTTC
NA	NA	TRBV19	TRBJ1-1	CASIAWGRNTEAFF	TGTGCCAGTATTGCCTGGGGGCGGAACACTGAAGCTTTCTTT
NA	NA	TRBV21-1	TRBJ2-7	CASSNKQVVKQYF	TGTGCCAGCAGCAACAAACAGGTCGTTAAGCAGTACTTC
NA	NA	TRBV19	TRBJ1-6	CASSIKADYSPLHF	TGTGCCAGTAGTATTAAGGCGGATTATTCACCCCTCCACTTT
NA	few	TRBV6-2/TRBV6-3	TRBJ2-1	CASSYGTEQFF	TGTGCCAGCAGTTATGGGACAGAGCAGTTCTTC
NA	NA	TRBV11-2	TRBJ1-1	CASSPQGIEAFF	TGTGCCAGCAGCCCCCAGGGAATTGAAGCTTTCTTT
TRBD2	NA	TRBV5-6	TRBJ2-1	CASSLSGSGNEQFF	TGTGCCAGCAGCTTGAGCGGGAGTGGCAATGAGCAGTTCTTC
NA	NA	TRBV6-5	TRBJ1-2	CASREPLFGYTF	TGTGCCAGCCGGGAGCCTCTGTTTGGCTACACCTTC
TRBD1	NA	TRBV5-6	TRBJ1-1	CASTGGGQGATTEAFF	TGTGCCAGCACCGGGGGAGGACAGGGGGCGACCACTGAAGCTTTCTTT
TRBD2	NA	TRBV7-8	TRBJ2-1	CASSPPGVAGVHEQFF	TGTGCCAGCAGCCCCCCCGGGGTAGCGGGAGTCCATGAGCAGTTCTTC
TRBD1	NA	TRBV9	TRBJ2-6	CASSVPDRDSVSGANVLTF	TGTGCCAGCAGCGTACCCGACCGGGACAGCGTCTCTGGGGCCAACGTCCTGACTTTC
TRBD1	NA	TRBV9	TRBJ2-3	CASSAKQGPGTDTQYF	TGTGCCAGCAGCGCGAAACAGGGGCCGGGGACAGATACGCAGTATTTT
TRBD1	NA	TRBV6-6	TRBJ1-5	CASRTGGLQPQHF	TGTGCCAGCAGGACAGGGGGCCTGCAGCCCCAGCATTTT
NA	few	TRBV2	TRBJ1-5	CASSHGQGLQWSNQPQHF	TGTGCCAGCAGTCATGGGCAGGGTCTACAGTGGAGCAATCAGCCCCAGCATTTT
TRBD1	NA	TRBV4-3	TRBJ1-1	CASSPVTGVNTEAFF	TGCGCCAGCAGCCCGGTGACAGGGGTGAACACTGAAGCTTTCTTT
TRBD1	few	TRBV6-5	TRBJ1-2	CASSYIRTGGNYGYTF	TGTGCCAGCAGTTACATTAGGACAGGCGGCAACTATGGCTACACCTTC
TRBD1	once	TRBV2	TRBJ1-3	CASSPGQGVIGSGNTIYF	TGTGCCAGCAGCCCGGGACAGGGGGTAATTGGTTCTGGAAACACCATATATTTT
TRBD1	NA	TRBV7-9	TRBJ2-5	CASSQQGAGETQYF	TGTGCCAGCAGCCAACAGGGGGCTGGGGAGACCCAGTACTTC
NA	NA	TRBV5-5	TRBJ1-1	CASSLGTVNTEAFF	TGTGCCAGCAGCTTGGGTACGGTGAACACTGAAGCTTTCTTT
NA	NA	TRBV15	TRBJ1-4	CATSRDGSEKLFF	TGTGCCACCAGCAGAGATGGGAGTGAAAAACTGTTTTTT
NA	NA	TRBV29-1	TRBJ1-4	CSVASSGEKLFF	TGCAGCGTTGCCTCCTCAGGGGAGAAACTGTTTTTT
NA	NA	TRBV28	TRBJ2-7	CASRTDSYEQYF	TGTGCCAGCCGGACTGACTCCTACGAGCAGTACTTC
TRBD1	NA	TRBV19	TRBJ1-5	CASSIEGQGHQPQHF	TGTGCCAGTAGTATAGAAGGACAGGGACATCAGCCCCAGCATTTT
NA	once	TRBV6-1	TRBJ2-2	CASSETVGGAGITGELFF	TGTGCCAGCAGTGAAACCGTAGGGGGCGCGGGAATCACCGGGGAGCTGTTTTTT
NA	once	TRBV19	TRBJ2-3	CASSGDNTQYF	TGTGCCAGTAGTGGGGACAATACGCAGTATTTT